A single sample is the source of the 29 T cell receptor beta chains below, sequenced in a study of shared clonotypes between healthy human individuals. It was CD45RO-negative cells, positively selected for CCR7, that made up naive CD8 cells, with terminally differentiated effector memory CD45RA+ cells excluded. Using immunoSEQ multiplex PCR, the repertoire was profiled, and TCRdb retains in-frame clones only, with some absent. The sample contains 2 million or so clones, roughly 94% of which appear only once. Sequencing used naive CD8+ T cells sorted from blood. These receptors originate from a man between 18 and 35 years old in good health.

CDR3 region: CSARRGDEQYF. For the CDR3, the DNA is TGCAGTGCTCGGCGCGGGGACGAGCAGTACTTC. The chain has TRBV20-1 and TRBJ2-7; tentatively, D is TRBD2 (6 bases). V dropped 5 bases and J dropped 5 bases, with 10 bases sitting between them. This CDR3 has 11 residues. Germline CDR1 is DFQATT and CDR2 is SNEGSKA (reference sequence).

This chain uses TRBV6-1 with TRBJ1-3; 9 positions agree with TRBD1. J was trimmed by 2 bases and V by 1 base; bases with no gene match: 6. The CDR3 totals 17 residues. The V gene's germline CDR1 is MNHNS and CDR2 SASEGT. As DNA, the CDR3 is TGTGCCAGCAGTGAAGTTCACGGGACAGGGACTGGAAACACCATATATTTT. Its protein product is CASSEVHGTGTGNTIYF.

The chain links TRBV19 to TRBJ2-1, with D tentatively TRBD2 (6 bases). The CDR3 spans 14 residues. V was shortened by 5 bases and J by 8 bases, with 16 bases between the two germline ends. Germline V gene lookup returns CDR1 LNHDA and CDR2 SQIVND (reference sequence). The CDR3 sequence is CASSAGLVIHEQFF. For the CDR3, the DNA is TGTGCCAGTAGTGCGGGGCTCGTTATTCATGAGCAGTTCTTC.

CDR3 sequence: CSVVDQGENSPLHF. CDR3 DNA sequence: TGCAGCGTCGTGGATCAGGGGGAAAATTCACCCCTCCACTTT. This chain joins TRBV29-1 and TRBJ1-6, with TRBD1 identical over 7 bases. The J segment lost 7 bases and the V segment lost 6 bases, leaving 9 bases of the junction unmatched. Germline CDR1 is SQVTM and CDR2 is ANQGSEA. The CDR3 runs to 14 residues.

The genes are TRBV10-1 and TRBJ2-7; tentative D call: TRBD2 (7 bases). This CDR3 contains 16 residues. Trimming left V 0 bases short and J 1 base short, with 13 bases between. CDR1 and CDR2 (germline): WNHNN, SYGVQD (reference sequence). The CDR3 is CASSESMGGGSYEQYF. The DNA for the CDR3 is TGCGCCAGCAGTGAGTCTATGGGAGGGGGTTCCTACGAGCAGTACTTC.

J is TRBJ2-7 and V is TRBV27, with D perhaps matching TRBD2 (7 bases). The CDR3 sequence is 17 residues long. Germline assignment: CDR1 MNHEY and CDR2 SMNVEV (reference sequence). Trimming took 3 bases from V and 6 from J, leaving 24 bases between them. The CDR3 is CASSFTGVGGATGEQYF. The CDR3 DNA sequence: TGTGCCAGCAGTTTCACTGGGGTAGGGGGGGCGACCGGCGAGCAGTACTTC.

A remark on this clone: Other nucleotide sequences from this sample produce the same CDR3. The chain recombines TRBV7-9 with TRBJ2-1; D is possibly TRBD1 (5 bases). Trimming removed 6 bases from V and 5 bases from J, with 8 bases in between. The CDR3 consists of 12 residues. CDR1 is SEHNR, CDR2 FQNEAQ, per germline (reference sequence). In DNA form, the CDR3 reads TGTGCCAGCAGTCTCAGGGACAATGAGCAGTTCTTC. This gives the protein CASSLRDNEQFF.

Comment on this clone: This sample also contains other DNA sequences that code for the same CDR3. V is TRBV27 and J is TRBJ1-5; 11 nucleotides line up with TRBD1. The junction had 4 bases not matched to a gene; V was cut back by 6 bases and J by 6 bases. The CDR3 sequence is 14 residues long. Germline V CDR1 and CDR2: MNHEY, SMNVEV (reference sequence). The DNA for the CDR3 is TGTGCCAGCAGCTGGACAGGGGGCGGTCAGCCCCAGCATTTT. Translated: CASSWTGGGQPQHF.

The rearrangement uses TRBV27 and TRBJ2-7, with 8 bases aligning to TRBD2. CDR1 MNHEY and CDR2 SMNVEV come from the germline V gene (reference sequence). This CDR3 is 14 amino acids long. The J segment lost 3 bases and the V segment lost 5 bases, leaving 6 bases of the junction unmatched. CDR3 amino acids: CASSLGGEFYEQYF. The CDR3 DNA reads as TGTGCCAGCAGTCTCGGGGGGGAGTTCTACGAGCAGTACTTC.

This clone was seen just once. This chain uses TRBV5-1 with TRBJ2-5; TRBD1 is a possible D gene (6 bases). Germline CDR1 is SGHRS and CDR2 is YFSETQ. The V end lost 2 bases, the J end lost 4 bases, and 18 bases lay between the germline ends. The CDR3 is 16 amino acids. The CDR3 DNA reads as TGCGCCAGCAGCTTAGGAGCACAGGGAACTCGAGAGACCCAGTACTTC. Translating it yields CASSLGAQGTRETQYF.

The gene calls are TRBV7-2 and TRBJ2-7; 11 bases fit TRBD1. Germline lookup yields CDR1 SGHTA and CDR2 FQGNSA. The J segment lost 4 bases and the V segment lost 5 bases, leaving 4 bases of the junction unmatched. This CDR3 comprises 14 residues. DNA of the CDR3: TGTGCCAGCAGCCGGGACAGGGGGATTTACGAGCAGTACTTC. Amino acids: CASSRDRGIYEQYF.

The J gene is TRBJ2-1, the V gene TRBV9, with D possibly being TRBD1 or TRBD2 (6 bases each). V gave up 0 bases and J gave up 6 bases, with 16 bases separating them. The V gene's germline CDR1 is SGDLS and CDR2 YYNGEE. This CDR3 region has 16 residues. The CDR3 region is CASSVVDGGPINEQFF. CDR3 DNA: TGTGCCAGCAGCGTAGTAGACGGGGGCCCAATCAATGAGCAGTTCTTC. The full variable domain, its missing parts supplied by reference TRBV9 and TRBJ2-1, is DSGVTQTPKHLITATGQRVTLRCSPRSGDLSVYWYQQSLDQGLQFLIQYYNGEERAKGNILERFSAQQFPDLHSELNLSSLELGDSALYFCASSVVDGGPINEQFFGPGTRLTVL.

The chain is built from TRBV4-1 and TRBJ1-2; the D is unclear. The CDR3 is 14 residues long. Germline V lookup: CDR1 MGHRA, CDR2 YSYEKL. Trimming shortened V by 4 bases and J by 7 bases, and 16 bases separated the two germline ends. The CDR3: CASSPLQSSGGYTF. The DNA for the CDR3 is TGCGCCAGCAGCCCCCTACAGAGTAGTGGTGGCTACACCTTC.

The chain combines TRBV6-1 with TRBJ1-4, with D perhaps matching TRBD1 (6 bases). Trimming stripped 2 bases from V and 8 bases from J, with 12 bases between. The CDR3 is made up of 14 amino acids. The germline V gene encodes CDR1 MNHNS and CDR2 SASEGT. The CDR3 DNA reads TGTGCCAGCAGTGAAACAGGGTTTGGAGAAAAACTGTTTTTT. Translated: CASSETGFGEKLFF.

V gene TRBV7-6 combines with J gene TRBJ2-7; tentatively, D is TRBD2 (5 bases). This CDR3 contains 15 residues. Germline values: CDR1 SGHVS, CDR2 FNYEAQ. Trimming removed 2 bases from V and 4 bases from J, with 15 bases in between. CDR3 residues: CASSLIRDPSYEQYF. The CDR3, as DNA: TGTGCCAGCAGCTTAATCCGGGATCCGTCGTACGAGCAGTACTTC.

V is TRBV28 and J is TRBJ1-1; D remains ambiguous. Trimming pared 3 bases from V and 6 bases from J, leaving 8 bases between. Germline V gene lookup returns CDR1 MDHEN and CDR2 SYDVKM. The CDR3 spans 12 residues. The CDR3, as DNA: TGTGCCAGCAGTTTGAGGTGGTCTGAAGCTTTCTTT. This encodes CASSLRWSEAFF. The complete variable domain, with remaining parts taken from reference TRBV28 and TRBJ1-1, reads DVKVTQSSRYLVKRTGEKVFLECVQDMDHENMFWYRQDPGLGLRLIYFSYDVKMKEKGDIPEGYSVSREKKERFSLILESASTNQTSMYLCASSLRWSEAFFGQGTRLTVV.

CDR3 residues: CASSQTGVRDEQYF. Here the CDR3 DNA reads TGCGCCAGCAGCCAGACAGGGGTCAGAGACGAGCAGTACTTC. The chain joins TRBV4-1 to TRBJ2-7; 8 bases align to TRBD1. Germline V gives CDR1 MGHRA, CDR2 YSYEKL. The CDR3 runs 14 residues. After removal of 3 bases from V and 5 bases from J, the junction contained 6 bases not matched to a gene.

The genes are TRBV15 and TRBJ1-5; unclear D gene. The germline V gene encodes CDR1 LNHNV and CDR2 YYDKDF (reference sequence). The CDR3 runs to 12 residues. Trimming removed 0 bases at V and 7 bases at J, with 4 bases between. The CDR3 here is CATSRDGQPQHF. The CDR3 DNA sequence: TGTGCCACCAGCAGAGACGGGCAGCCCCAGCATTTT.

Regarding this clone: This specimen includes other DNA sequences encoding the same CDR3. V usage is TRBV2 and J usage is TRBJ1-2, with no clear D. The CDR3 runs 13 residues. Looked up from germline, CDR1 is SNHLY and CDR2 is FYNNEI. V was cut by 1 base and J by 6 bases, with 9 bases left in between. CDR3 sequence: CASSEDRVDGYTF. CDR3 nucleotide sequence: TGTGCCAGCAGTGAAGATCGAGTGGATGGCTACACCTTC.

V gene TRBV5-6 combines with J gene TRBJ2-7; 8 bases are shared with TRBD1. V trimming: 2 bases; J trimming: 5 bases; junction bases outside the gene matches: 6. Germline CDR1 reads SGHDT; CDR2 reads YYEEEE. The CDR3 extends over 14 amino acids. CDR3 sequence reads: CASSFGQGADEQYF. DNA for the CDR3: TGTGCCAGCAGCTTCGGTCAGGGGGCCGACGAGCAGTACTTC.

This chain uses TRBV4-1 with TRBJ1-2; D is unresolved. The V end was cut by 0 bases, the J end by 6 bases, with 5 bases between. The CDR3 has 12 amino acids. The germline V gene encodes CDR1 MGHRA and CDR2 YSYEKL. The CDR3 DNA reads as TGCGCCAGCAGCCAAGATGGAGATGGCTACACCTTC. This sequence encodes CASSQDGDGYTF.

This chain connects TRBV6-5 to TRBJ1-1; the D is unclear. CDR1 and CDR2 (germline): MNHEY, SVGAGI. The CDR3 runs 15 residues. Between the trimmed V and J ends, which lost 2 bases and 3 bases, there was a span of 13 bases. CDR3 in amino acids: CASSYPGSGYTEAFF. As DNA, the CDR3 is TGTGCCAGCAGTTACCCGGGCTCTGGATACACTGAAGCTTTCTTT.

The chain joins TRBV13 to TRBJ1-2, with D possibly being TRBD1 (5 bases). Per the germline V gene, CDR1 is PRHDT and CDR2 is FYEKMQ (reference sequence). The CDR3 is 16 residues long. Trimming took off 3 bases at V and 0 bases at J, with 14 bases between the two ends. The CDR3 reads CASSFGEGIANYGYTF. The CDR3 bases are TGTGCCAGCAGCTTCGGCGAGGGGATCGCTAACTATGGCTACACCTTC. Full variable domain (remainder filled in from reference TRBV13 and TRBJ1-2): AAGVIQSPRHLIKEKRETATLKCYPIPRHDTVYWYQQGPGQDPQFLISFYEKMQSDKGSIPDRFSAQQFSDYHSELNMSSLELGDSALYFCASSFGEGIANYGYTFGSGTRLTVV.

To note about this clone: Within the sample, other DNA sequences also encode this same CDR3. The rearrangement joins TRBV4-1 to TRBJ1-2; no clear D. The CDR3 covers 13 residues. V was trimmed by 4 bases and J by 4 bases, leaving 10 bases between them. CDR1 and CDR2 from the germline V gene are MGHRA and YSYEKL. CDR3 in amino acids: CASSPGQPYGYTF. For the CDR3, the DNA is TGCGCCAGCAGCCCGGGCCAGCCCTATGGCTACACCTTC.

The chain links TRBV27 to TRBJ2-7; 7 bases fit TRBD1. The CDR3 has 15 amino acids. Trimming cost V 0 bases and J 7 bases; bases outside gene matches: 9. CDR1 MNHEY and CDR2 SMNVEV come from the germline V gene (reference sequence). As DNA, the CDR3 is TGTGCCAGCAGTTTATCGCCGACAGGGTTGGGGGAGCAGTACTTC. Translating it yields CASSLSPTGLGEQYF.

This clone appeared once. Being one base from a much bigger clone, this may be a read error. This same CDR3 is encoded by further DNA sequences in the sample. CDR3 protein: CSVEANTEAFF. CDR3 in DNA: TGCAGCGTTGAAGCGAACACTGAAGCTTTCTTT. The chain has TRBV29-1 and TRBJ1-1, with D unresolved. Germline values: CDR1 SQVTM, CDR2 ANQGSEA. This CDR3 is 11 amino acids long. V was shortened by 1 base and J by 1 base, with 1 base between the two germline ends. Full variable domain (outside the CDR3, taken from reference TRBV29-1 and TRBJ1-1): SAVISQKPSRDICQRGTSLTIQCQVDSQVTMMFWYRQQPGQSLTLIATANQGSEATYESGFVIDKFPISRPNLTFSTLTVSNMSPEDSSIYLCSVEANTEAFFGQGTRLTVV.

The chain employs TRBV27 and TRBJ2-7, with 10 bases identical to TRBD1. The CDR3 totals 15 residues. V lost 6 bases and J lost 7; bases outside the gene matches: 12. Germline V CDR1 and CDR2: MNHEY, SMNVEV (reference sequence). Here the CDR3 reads CASSPWTGGSGEQYF. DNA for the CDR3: TGTGCCAGCAGCCCTTGGACAGGGGGGTCAGGGGAGCAGTACTTC.

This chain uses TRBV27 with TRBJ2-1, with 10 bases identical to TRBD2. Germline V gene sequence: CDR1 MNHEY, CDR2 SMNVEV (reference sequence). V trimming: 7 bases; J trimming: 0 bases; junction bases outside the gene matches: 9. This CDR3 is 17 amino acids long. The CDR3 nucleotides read TGTGCCAGCAACGGTCTAGCGGGAGTTTTCTCCTACAATGAGCAGTTCTTC. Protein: CASNGLAGVFSYNEQFF.

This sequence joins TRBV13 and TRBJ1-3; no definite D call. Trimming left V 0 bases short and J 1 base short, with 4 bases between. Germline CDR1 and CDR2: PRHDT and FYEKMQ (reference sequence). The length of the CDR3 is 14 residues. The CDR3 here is CASSLGYSGNTIYF. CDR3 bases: TGTGCCAGCAGCTTAGGTTATTCTGGAAACACCATATATTTT.